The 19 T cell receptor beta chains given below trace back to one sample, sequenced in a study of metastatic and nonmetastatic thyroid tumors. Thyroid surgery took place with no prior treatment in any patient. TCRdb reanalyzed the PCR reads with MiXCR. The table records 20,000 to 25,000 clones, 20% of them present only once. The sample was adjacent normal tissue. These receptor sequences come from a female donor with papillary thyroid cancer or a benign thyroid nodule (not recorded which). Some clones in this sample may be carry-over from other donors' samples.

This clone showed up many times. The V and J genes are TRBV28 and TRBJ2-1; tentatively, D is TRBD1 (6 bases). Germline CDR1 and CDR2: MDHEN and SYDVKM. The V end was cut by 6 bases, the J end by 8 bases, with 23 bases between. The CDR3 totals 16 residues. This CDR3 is CASRYPGDTVSDEQFF. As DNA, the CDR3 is TGTGCCAGCAGATACCCCGGGGACACGGTCAGCGATGAGCAGTTCTTC.

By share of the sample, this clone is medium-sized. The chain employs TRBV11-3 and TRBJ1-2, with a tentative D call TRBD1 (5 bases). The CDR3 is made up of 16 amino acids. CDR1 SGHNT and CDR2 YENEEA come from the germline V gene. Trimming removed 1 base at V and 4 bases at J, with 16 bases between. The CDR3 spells CASSLGSGRGGYGYTF. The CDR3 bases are TGTGCCAGCAGCTTAGGGTCAGGGCGCGGCGGCTATGGCTACACCTTC.

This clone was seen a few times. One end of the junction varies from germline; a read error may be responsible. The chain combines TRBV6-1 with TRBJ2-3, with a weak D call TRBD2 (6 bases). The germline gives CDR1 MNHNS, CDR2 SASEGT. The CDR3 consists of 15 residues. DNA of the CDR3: TGTGCCAGCAGACAAGTATGGGGGGATGGAGATACGCATTATTTT. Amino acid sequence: CASRQVWGDGDTHYF.

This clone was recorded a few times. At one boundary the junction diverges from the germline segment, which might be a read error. The CDR3: CATGQDYSNQPKHF. Here the CDR3 DNA reads TGCGCCACAGGACAAGACTATAGCAATCAGCCCAAGCATTTT. V gene TRBV10-2 combines with J gene TRBJ1-5; possible D gene TRBD1, 5 bases. CDR1 WSHSY and CDR2 SAAADI come from the germline V gene. This CDR3 contains 14 residues.

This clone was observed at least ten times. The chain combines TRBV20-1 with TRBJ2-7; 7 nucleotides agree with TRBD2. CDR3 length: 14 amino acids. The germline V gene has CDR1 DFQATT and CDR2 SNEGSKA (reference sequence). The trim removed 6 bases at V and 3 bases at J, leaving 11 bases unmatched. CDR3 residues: CSAPSQRGYYEQYF. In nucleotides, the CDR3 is TGCAGTGCCCCGTCCCAGCGGGGTTACTACGAGCAGTACTTC.

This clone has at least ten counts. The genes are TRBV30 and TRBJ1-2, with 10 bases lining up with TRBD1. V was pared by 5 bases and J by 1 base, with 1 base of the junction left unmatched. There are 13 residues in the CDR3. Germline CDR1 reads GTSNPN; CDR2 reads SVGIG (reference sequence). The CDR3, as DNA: TGTGCCTGGGGGACAGGGGATAACTATGGCTACACCTTC. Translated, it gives CAWGTGDNYGYTF.

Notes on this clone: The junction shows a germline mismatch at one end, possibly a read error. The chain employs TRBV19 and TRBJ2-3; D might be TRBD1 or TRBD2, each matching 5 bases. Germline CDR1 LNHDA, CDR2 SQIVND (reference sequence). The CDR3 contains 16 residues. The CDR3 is CASSITIGASTDTQYF. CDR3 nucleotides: TGTGCCAGTAGTATTACGATCGGGGCCTCCACAGATACGCAGTACTTT.

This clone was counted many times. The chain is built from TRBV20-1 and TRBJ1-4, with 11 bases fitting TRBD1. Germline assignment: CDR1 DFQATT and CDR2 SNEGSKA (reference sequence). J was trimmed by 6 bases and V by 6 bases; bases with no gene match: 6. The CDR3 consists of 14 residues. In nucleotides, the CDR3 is TGCAGTGCGTCGTCGGGACAGGGGGATGAAAAACTGTTTTTT. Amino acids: CSASSGQGDEKLFF.

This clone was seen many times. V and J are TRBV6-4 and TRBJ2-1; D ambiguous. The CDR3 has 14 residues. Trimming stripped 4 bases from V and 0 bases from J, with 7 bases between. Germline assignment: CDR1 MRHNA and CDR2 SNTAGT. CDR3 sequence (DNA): TGTGCCAGCAGTGTTCTGAGCTCCTACAATGAGCAGTTCTTC. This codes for CASSVLSSYNEQFF.

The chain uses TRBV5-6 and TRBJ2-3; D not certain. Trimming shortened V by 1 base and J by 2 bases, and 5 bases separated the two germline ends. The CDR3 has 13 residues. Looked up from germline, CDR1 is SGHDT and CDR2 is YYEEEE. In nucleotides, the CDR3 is TGTGCCAGCAGCTTGCCCCCCACAGATACGCAGTATTTT. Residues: CASSLPPTDTQYF. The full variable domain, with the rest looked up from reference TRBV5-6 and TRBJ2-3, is DAGVTQSPTHLIKTRGQQVTLRCSPKSGHDTVSWYQQALGQGPQFIFQYYEEEERQRGNFPDRFSGHQFPNYSSELNVNALLLGDSALYLCASSLPPTDTQYFGPGTRLTVL.

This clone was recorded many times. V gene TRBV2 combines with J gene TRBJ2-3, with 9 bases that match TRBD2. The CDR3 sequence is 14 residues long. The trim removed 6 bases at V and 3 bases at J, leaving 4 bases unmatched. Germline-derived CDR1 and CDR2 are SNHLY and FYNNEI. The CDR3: CASRLAGVTDTQYF. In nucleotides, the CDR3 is TGTGCCAGCAGATTAGCGGGAGTAACAGATACGCAGTATTTT.

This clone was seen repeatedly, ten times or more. CDR3 sequence: CATSREIAGADTQYF. CDR3 coding DNA: TGTGCCACCAGCAGAGAAATAGCGGGAGCAGATACGCAGTATTTT. The V call is TRBV15, the J call TRBJ2-3; 9 bases map to TRBD2. The CDR3 runs to 15 residues. CDR1 and CDR2 from the germline V gene are LNHNV and YYDKDF (reference sequence). The V gene end was trimmed by 0 bases and the J gene end by 4 bases; junction bases not matched to a gene: 2. Looking up the rest from reference TRBV15 and TRBJ2-3 gives the full variable domain: DAMVIQNPRYQVTQFGKPVTLSCSQTLNHNVMYWYQQKSSQAPKLLFHYYDKDFNNEADTPDNFQSRRPNTSFCFLDIRSPGLGDTAMYLCATSREIAGADTQYFGPGTRLTVL.

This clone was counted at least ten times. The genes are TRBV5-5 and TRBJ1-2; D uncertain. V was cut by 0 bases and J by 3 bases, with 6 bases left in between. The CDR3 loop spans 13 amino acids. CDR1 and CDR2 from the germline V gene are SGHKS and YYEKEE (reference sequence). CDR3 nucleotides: TGTGCCAGCAGCTTGGGTCAAGACTATGGCTACACCTTC. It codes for CASSLGQDYGYTF.

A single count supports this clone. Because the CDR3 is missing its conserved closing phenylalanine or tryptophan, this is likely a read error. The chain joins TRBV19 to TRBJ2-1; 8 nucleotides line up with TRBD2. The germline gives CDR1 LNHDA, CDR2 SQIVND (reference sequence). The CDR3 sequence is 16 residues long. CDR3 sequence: CASSIPWTSHYNEQFS. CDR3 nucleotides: TGCGCCAGTAGTATTCCCTGGACTAGCCACTACAATGAGCAGTTCTCC.

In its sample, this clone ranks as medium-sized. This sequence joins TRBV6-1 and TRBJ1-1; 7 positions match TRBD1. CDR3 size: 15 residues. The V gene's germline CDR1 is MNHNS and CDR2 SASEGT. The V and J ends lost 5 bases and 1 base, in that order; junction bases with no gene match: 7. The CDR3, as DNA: TGTGCCAGCAGTTCCGACCGGACAGGGAACACTGAAGCTTTCTTT. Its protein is CASSSDRTGNTEAFF.

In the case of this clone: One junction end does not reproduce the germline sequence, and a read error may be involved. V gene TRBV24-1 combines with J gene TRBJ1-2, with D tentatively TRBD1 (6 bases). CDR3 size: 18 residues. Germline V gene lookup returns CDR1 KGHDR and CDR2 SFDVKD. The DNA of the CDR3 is TGTGCCACCAGGAGGGAGGACAGTGGCCCTCAGGGTAACTATTGCTACACCTTC. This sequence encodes CATRREDSGPQGNYCYTF.

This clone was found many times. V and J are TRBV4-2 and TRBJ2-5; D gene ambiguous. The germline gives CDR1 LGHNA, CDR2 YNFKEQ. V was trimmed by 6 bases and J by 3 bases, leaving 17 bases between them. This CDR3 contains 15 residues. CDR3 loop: CASRPRDGPEETQYF. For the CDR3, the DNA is TGTGCCAGCAGACCTCGAGATGGGCCCGAAGAGACCCAGTACTTC.

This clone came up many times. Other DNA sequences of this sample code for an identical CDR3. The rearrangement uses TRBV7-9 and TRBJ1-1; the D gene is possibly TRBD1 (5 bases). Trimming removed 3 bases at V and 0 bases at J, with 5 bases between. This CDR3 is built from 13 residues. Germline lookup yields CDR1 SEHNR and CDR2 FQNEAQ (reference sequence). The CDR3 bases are TGTGCCAGCAGCTTGGACATGAACACTGAAGCTTTCTTT. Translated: CASSLDMNTEAFF.

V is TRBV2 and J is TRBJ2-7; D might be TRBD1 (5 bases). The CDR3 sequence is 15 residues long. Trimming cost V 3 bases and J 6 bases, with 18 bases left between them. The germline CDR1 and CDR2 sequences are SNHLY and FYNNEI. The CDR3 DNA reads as TGTGCCAGCAGTGACATCTCGACAGATGGGTCCGAGCAGTACTTC. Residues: CASSDISTDGSEQYF.